The entry that follows covers one TCR beta chain sequence. Its specificity is not known. Looked up from germline, CDR1 is DFQATT and CDR2 is SNEGSKA (reference sequence). The CDR3 totals 13 residues. This entry is derived from a study of blood T cells in healthy people across ages. Study-wide results and limits: A roughly linear age-dependent decrease characterized TCR beta diversity per million T cells.

Sample-barcoded 5' priming and a J-beta primer mix drove a second PCR of about 7 to 12 cycles. TCRdb analysed the 5' RACE reads with MiXCR anew, one entry per CDR3 protein. The table has about 620,000 distinct CDR3 sequences, more than 20% seen once. The J gene is TRBJ2-5, the V gene TRBV20-1; TRBD1 aligns across 8 bases. The DNA end favors TRBJ2-7, so the J call may be wrong. Specimen: blood. The source is a man in his 70s in good health. CDR3 in amino acids: CSAPPTGDYEQYF. CDR3 bases: TGCAGTGCTCCTCCGACAGGGGACTACGAGCAGTACTTC.